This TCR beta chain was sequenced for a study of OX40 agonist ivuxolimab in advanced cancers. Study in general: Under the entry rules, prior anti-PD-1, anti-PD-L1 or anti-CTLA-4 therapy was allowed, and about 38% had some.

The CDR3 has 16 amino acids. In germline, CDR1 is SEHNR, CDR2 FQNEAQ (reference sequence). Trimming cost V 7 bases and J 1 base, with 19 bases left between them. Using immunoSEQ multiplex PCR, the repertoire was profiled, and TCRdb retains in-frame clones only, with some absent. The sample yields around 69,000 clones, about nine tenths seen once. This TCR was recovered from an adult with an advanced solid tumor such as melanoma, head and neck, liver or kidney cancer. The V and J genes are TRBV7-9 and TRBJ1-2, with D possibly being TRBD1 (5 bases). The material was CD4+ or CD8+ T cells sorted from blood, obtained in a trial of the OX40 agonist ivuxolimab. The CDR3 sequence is CASTQVSGTYNYGYTF. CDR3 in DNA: TGTGCCAGCACCCAAGTCTCCGGGACCTATAACTATGGCTACACCTTC. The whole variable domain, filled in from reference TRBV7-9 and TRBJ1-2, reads DTGVSQNPRHKITKRGQNVTFRCDPISEHNRLYWYRQTLGQGPEFLTYFQNEAQLEKSRLLSDRFSAERPKGSFSTLEIQRTEQGDSAMYLCASTQVSGTYNYGYTFGSGTRLTVV.